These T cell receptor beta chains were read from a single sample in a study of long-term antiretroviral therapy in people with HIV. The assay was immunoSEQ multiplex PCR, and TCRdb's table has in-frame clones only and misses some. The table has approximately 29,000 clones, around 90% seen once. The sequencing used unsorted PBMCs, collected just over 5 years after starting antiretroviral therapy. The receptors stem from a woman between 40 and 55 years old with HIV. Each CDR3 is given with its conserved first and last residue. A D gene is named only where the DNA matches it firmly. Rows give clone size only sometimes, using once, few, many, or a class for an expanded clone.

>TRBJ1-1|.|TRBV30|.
TGTGCCTGGAGTCGAATGAACACTGAAGCTTTCTTT
CAWSRMNTEAFF
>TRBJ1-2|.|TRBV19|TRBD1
TGTGCCAGTAGTTTTGGGACAGCTTATGGCTACACCTTC
CASSFGTAYGYTF
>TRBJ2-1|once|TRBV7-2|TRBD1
TGTGCCAGCAGCCAAAGACAGGGAGATGAGCAGTTCTTC
CASSQRQGDEQFF
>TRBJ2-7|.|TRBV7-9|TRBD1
TGTGCCAGCAGCTTAACCGGGACAGGGTTGAGGGAGCAGTACTTC
CASSLTGTGLREQYF
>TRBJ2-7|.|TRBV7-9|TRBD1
TGTGCCAGCAGCTGGGGACAGGGCCGGCCGAACGAGCAGTACTTC
CASSWGQGRPNEQYF
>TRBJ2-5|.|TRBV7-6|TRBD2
TGTGCCAGCAGCTTAGGCAGCGGGAGTTTTTCAGAGACCCAGTACTTC
CASSLGSGSFSETQYF
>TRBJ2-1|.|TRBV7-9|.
TGTGCCAGCAGCTTGATCCAGGCTTCGATTAATGAGCAGTTCTTC
CASSLIQASINEQFF
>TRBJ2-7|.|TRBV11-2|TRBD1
TGTGCCAGCAGCTGGGGGACAGGGGGCTCCTACGAGCAGTACTTC
CASSWGTGGSYEQYF
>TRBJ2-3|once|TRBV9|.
TGTGCCAGCAGCGTAGATCTTGGCACAGATACGCAGTATTTT
CASSVDLGTDTQYF
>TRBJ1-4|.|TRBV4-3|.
TGCGCCAGCAGCCAAGATTGGCGGGGGACTAATGAAAAACTGTTTTTT
CASSQDWRGTNEKLFF
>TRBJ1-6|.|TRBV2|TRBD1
TGTGCCAGCAGTCCAGGACAGGGCTATAATTCACCCCTCCACTTT
CASSPGQGYNSPLHF
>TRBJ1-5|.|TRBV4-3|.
TGCGCCAGCAGCCAAGTCCGGTCGATGGGGCCCCAGCATTTT
CASSQVRSMGPQHF
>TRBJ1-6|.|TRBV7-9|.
TGTGCCAGCAGCTTAGTGGCAGGGAATTCACCCCTCCACTTT
CASSLVAGNSPLHF
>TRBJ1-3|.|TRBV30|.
TGTGCCTGGAGTGCCTTTGGAAACACCATATATTTT
CAWSAFGNTIYF
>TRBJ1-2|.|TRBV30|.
TGTGCCTGGAGTAGTCGCGGAGGCTCTAATGGCTACACCTTC
CAWSSRGGSNGYTF
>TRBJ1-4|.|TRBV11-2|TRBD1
TGTGCCAGCAGCCGCACAAGGACAGGGAGTGAAAAACTGTTTTTT
CASSRTRTGSEKLFF
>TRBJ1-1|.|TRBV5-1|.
TGCGCCAGCAGCTTCGATTCACAGAACACTGAAGCTTTCTTT
CASSFDSQNTEAFF
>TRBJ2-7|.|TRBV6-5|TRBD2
TGTGCCAGCAGTTCGACTAGCGGGGGGGCAAGCTACGAGCAGTACTTC
CASSSTSGGASYEQYF
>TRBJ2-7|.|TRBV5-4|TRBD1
TGTGCCAGCAGCGGACGGGACAGCCCCTACGAGCAGTACTTC
CASSGRDSPYEQYF
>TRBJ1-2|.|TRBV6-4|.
TGTGCCAGCACCCAATCGCAGGGTTCTGAGGGTGGCTACACCTTC
CASTQSQGSEGGYTF
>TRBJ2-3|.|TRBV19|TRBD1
TGTGCCAGTAGTATAGGCGGGACAGGTTTGACAGATACGCAGTATTTT
CASSIGGTGLTDTQYF
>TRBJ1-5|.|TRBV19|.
TGTGCCAGTAGTACCACGGGACGGACATCCTTTAGCAATCAGCCCCAGCATTTT
CASSTTGRTSFSNQPQHF
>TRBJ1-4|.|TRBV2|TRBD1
TGTGCCAGCACCCGGGACAGGGCCCTGGAAAAACTGTTTTTT
CASTRDRALEKLFF
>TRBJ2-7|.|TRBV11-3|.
TGTGCCAGCAGCTTAGGGCAGACAGCCTACGAGCAGTACTTC
CASSLGQTAYEQYF
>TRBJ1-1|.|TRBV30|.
TGTGCCTGGAGCGCGGGTGGAAACACTGAAGCTTTCTTT
CAWSAGGNTEAFF
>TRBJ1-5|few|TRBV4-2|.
TGTGCCAGCAGCCCGTACCTACAGGGACCTCCCCAGCATTTT
CASSPYLQGPPQHF
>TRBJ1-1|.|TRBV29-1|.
TGCAGCGCGGAGGGGGTCACGAACACTGAAGCTTTCTTT
CSAEGVTNTEAFF
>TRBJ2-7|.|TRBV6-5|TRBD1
TGTGCCAGCAGTTACTCGAGAGCAGGGGGTTACGAGCAGTACTTC
CASSYSRAGGYEQYF
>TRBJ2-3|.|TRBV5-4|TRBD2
TGTGCCACTGGACTAGCGGGAGTGGGTACAGATACGCAGTATTTT
CATGLAGVGTDTQYF